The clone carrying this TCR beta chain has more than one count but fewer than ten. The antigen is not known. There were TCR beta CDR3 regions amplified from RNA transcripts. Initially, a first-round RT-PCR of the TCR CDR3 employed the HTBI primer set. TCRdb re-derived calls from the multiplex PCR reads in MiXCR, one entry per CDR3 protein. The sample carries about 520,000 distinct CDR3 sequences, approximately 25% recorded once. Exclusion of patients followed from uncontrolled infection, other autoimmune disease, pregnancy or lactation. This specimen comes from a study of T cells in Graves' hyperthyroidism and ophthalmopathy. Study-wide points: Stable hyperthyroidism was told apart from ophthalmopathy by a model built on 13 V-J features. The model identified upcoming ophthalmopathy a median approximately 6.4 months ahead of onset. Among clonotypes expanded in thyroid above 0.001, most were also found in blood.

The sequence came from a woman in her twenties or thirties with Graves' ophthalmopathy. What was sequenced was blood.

The DNA for the CDR3 is TGCGCCAGCAGCTTTACAGCTTCAACTAATGAAAAACTGTTTTTT. This codes for CASSFTASTNEKLFF. The V gene is TRBV5-1, the J gene TRBJ1-4; D is ambiguous. Looked up from germline, CDR1 is SGHRS and CDR2 is YFSETQ. The CDR3 is 15 residues long. Trimming took 2 bases from V and 0 from J, leaving 8 bases between them.